This entry is about one T cell receptor beta chain. Under the authors' procedure: Quantification of nucleated cells was approximated via reference gene primer amplification. Clones were read by immunoSEQ multiplex PCR, and TCRdb kept only the in-frame ones, dropping some. D and trimming were read from the DNA, whereas the V and J calls and clone size are those reported in that table. The sample shows about 140,000 clones, about 80% of them seen only once. This sample was included in a study of blood T cell repertoires in COVID-19. The overall study: The United States, Italy and Spain were the sources of the acute and convalescent COVID-19 samples. PBMCs, B-cell-depleted T cells, or T cells were the source of the cDNA or gDNA that made up the material.

Germline V CDR1 and CDR2: MNHEY, SVGAGI. The CDR3 sequence is 13 residues long. Deletions cut 7 bases from V and 1 base from J, with 11 bases between. The material sequenced was peripheral blood. The chain couples TRBV6-5 to TRBJ2-7; TRBD2 is a possible D gene (7 bases). This receptor was identified in a human donor in a cohort sampled during active COVID-19. CDR3 in amino acids: CASTEGGSYEQYF. DNA of the CDR3: TGTGCCAGCACCGAGGGGGGGTCCTACGAGCAGTACTTC.